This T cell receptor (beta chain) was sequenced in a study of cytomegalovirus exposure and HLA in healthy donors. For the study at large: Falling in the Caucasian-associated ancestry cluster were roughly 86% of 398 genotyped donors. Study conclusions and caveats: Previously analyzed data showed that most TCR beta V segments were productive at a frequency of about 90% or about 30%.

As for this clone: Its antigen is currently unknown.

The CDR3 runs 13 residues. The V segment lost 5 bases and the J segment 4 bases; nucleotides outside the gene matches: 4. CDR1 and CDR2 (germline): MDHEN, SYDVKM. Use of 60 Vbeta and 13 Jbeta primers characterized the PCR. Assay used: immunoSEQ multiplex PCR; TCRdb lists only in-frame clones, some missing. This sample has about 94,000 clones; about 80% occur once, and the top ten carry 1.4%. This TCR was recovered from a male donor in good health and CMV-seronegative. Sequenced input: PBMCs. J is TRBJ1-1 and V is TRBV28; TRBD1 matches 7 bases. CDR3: CASSVGTATEAFF. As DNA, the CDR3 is TGTGCCAGCAGTGTTGGGACAGCCACTGAAGCTTTCTTT.